This is a list of T cell receptor beta chains from one sample in a study of T cell responses to AZD1222 COVID-19 vaccine. Only in-frame clones appear in the TCRdb table, and some are missing; sequencing was by immunoSEQ multiplex PCR. The table includes 130,000 to 150,000 clones, around 88% detected once. Specimen: peripheral blood, collected on day 0 of AZD1222 vaccination. The receptors were sampled from an adult in good health. Each CDR3 is given with its conserved first and last residue. The D gene is left open where the match is weak. Size tells how often a clone was seen (once, few, many) or the class of an expanded clone, and some rows leave it out.

d_call clone_size j_call v_call cdr3_aa cdr3_nt
- - TRBJ1-5 TRBV19 CASSIEGMPQHF TGTGCCAGTAGTATAGAAGGTATGCCCCAGCATTTT
- - TRBJ1-5 TRBV12-3/TRBV12-4 CASSLRGMQPQHF TGTGCCAGCAGTTTAAGGGGGATGCAGCCCCAGCATTTT
- - TRBJ1-2 TRBV19 CASSGNYGYTF TGTGCCAGCTCTGGCAACTATGGCTACACCTTC
- - TRBJ1-2 TRBV7-9 CASSFDGGGGYTF TGTGCCAGCAGCTTTGACGGGGGCGGTGGCTACACCTTC
- once TRBJ2-1 TRBV2 CASSDRQIIRFF TGTGCCAGCAGTGACAGGCAGATAATTCGGTTCTTC
- once TRBJ1-1 TRBV24-1 CATSASANTEAFF TGTGCCACCAGTGCCAGTGCGAACACTGAAGCTTTCTTT
TRBD1 - TRBJ1-5 TRBV3-1/TRBV3-2 CASSPNTGENQPQHF TGTGCCAGCAGCCCTAATACAGGGGAGAATCAGCCCCAGCATTTT
- - TRBJ2-1 TRBV24-1 CATSVGTGRNEQFF TGTGCCACCAGTGTAGGAACCGGACGCAATGAGCAGTTCTTC
- - TRBJ2-7 TRBV30 CAWSVRGGPREQYF TGTGCCTGGAGTGTAAGGGGGGGGCCCCGCGAGCAGTACTTC
TRBD1 - TRBJ1-5 TRBV7-3 CASSSWDSTGSNQPQHF TGTGCCAGCAGCTCCTGGGACAGCACAGGGAGCAATCAGCCCCAGCATTTT
- - TRBJ1-1 TRBV7-9 CASSSSGTYSKAFF TGTGCCAGCAGCTCATCCGGGACATACTCCAAAGCTTTCTTT
- - TRBJ1-5 TRBV6-6 CASSYGGSNQPQHF TGTGCCAGCAGTTACGGGGGGAGCAATCAGCCCCAGCATTTT
- - TRBJ2-7 TRBV6-5 CACGTVISEQYF TGTGCCTGCGGGACAGTGATTTCCGAGCAGTACTTC
- - TRBJ2-1 TRBV9 CASSMTVGSYNEQFF TGTGCCAGCAGCATGACCGTCGGATCCTACAATGAGCAGTTCTTC
- few TRBJ2-3 TRBV4-3 CASSQHKSTDTQYF TGCGCCAGCAGCCAACACAAGAGCACAGATACGCAGTATTTT
TRBD1 - TRBJ1-2 TRBV30 CAWSVLGTGPDGYTF TGTGCCTGGAGTGTACTAGGGACAGGGCCAGATGGCTACACCTTC
- - TRBJ1-3 TRBV5-1 CASSLVQSPKNTIYF TGCGCCAGCAGCTTGGTACAGTCCCCTAAGAACACCATATATTTT
- few TRBJ2-3 TRBV25-1 CASSESYGSTDTQYF TGTGCCAGCAGTGAATCCTATGGCAGCACAGATACGCAGTATTTT
TRBD1 few TRBJ1-1 TRBV2 CASRPRGVLGTEAFF TGTGCCAGCAGGCCCAGGGGGGTTCTGGGCACTGAAGCTTTCTTT
TRBD2 - TRBJ2-5 TRBV24-1 CATARTSGGAGETQYF TGTGCCACCGCAAGGACTAGCGGGGGGGCCGGAGAGACCCAGTACTTC
TRBD1 - TRBJ1-2 TRBV7-2 CASSFRTPRGRGYGYTF TGTGCCAGCAGCTTCCGCACACCCAGGGGGAGAGGCTATGGCTACACCTTC
- - TRBJ2-2 TRBV12-3/TRBV12-4 CASTLLGGGELFF TGTGCCAGCACCCTCCTGGGGGGCGGGGAGCTGTTTTTT
TRBD1 - TRBJ1-6 TRBV7-8 CASSSTTMTGTGNNSPLHF TGTGCCAGCAGCTCGACGACTATGACCGGGACAGGGAATAATTCACCCCTCCACTTT
- - TRBJ1-6 TRBV2 CASSQGQLNSPLHF TGTGCCAGCTCTCAGGGACAACTAAATTCACCCCTCCACTTT
- - TRBJ1-1 TRBV9 CASSVVTGNTEAFF TGTGCCAGCAGCGTAGTCACAGGGAACACTGAAGCTTTCTTT
- - TRBJ1-1 TRBV7-9 CASSFRNTEAFF TGTGCCAGCAGCTTTAGGAACACTGAAGCTTTCTTT
- - TRBJ2-6 TRBV5-1 CASSGGSSGANVLTF TGCGCCAGCAGCGGGGGTTCCTCTGGGGCCAACGTCCTGACTTTC
- once TRBJ2-2 TRBV14 CASSSRRQHGELFF TGTGCCAGCAGCTCCCGCCGACAGCACGGGGAGCTGTTTTTT
TRBD1 once TRBJ2-1 TRBV24-1 CATSDEAGTVLFF TGTGCCACCAGTGATGAAGCCGGGACAGTTCTGTTCTTC
- - TRBJ1-6 TRBV9 CASSVSDSRVRSSPLHF TGTGCCAGCAGCGTATCGGACTCCAGGGTGAGGAGTTCACCCCTCCACTTT
- - TRBJ2-7 TRBV19 CASSIEGSRMVYEQYF TGTGCCAGTAGTATAGAAGGGTCGAGGATGGTCTACGAGCAGTACTTC
- - TRBJ1-3 TRBV7-9 CASSFGDGRNTIYF TGTGCCAGCAGCTTCGGGGACGGAAGAAACACCATATATTTT
TRBD2 - TRBJ2-5 TRBV7-9 CASSLGGAVETQYF TGTGCCAGCAGCCTCGGGGGGGCCGTGGAGACCCAGTACTTC
- - TRBJ2-7 TRBV4-3 CASSQGGSSYEQYF TGCGCCAGCAGCCAAGGGGGAAGCTCCTACGAGCAGTACTTC
- - TRBJ1-3 TRBV10-1 CASSEPGQLSGNTIYF TGCGCCAGCAGCGAGCCCGGACAGCTCTCTGGAAACACCATATATTTT
- - TRBJ2-3 TRBV11-2 CASSWSGTDTQYF TGTGCCAGCAGCTGGAGTGGCACAGATACGCAGTATTTT
- once TRBJ1-2 TRBV28 CASSLAGDASYGYTF TGTGCCAGCAGTTTAGCAGGGGACGCTAGCTATGGCTACACCTTC
- - TRBJ2-2 TRBV11-2 CASSLDRLGVGELFF TGTGCCAGCAGCTTAGACAGACTAGGAGTGGGGGAGCTGTTTTTT
- - TRBJ1-1 TRBV3-1/TRBV3-2 CASSQDAMNTEAFF TGTGCCAGCAGCCAAGATGCAATGAACACTGAAGCTTTCTTT
TRBD1 - TRBJ2-2 TRBV28 CASSWGQGNTGELFF TGTGCCAGCAGTTGGGGACAGGGCAACACCGGGGAGCTGTTTTTT
TRBD1 - TRBJ1-1 TRBV5-6 CASHLDRDSEAFF TGTGCCAGCCATCTAGACCGGGACAGTGAAGCTTTCTTT
- - TRBJ2-5 TRBV6-2/TRBV6-3 CASSYLTGRETQYF TGTGCCAGCAGTTACCTCACAGGGAGGGAGACCCAGTACTTC
- - TRBJ2-1 TRBV27 CASTGTYYNEQFF TGTGCCAGCACAGGTACCTACTACAATGAGCAGTTCTTC
- few TRBJ1-1 TRBV6-5 CASRSKLSLEPFF TGTGCCAGCAGGAGTAAACTCTCTCTTGAACCTTTCTTT
- - TRBJ1-1 TRBV5-1 CASSLSAGNTEAFF TGCGCCAGCAGCTTGAGTGCAGGGAACACTGAAGCTTTCTTT
TRBD2 once TRBJ2-1 TRBV9 CASSERGAANEQFF TGTGCCAGCAGCGAGCGGGGGGCGGCCAATGAGCAGTTCTTC
- - TRBJ2-2 TRBV7-9 CASRDTGPGELFF TGTGCCAGCAGGGACACAGGGCCCGGGGAGCTGTTTTTT
TRBD1 - TRBJ1-4 TRBV28 CASSPGQGGKLFF TGTGCCAGCAGCCCCGGACAGGGGGGAAAACTGTTTTTT
- - TRBJ2-2 TRBV9 CASRTGAQLTGELFF TGTGCCAGCCGAACGGGAGCCCAACTCACCGGGGAGCTGTTTTTT
- - TRBJ2-3 TRBV7-9 CASSLDVGRTDTQYF TGTGCCAGCAGCTTAGACGTCGGCCGTACAGATACGCAGTATTTT
- - TRBJ1-1 TRBV5-1 CASSLVDSPEAFF TGCGCCAGCAGCTTGGTAGACAGCCCTGAAGCTTTCTTT
TRBD2 - TRBJ2-7 TRBV5-3 CARSLEERGAYEQYF TGTGCCAGAAGCTTGGAGGAGCGGGGGGCCTACGAGCAGTACTTC
TRBD1 - TRBJ2-7 TRBV7-9 CAFSGQGASGGEQYF TGTGCCTTTTCGGGGCAGGGGGCTTCTGGTGGCGAGCAGTACTTC
TRBD1 - TRBJ1-3 TRBV4-1 CASSQEGTGNQYSGNTIYF TGCGCCAGCAGCCAAGAGGGGACAGGAAATCAATACTCTGGAAACACCATATATTTT